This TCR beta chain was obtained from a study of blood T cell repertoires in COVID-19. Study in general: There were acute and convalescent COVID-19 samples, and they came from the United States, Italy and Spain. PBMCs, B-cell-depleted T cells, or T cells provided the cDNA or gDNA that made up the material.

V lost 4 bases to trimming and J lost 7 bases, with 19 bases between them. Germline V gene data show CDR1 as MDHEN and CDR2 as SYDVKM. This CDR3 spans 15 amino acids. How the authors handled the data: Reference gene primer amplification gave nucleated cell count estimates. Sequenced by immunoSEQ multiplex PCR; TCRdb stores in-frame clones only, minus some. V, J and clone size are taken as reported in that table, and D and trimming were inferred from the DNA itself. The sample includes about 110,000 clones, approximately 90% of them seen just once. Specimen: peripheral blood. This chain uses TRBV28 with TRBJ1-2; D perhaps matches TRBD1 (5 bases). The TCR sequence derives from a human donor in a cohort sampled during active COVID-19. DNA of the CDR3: TGTGCCAGCAGTTCCCCCCGATGGGGGGAGGGTGGCTACACCTTC. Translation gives CASSSPRWGEGGYTF.